This TCR beta chain was sequenced in a study of beta chain features in type 1 diabetes. Each donor gave one heparinised blood draw averaging approximately 100 mL. Study results and caveats: It was among patients, rather than healthy donors, that naive, central memory and Treg TCRB repertoires appeared more similar. Individuals with type 1 diabetes displayed fewer insertions and more deletions at VDJ junctions. TCRB CDR3 length was moderately but significantly reduced in all four CD4+ subsets of Type 1 diabetes patients.

Expressed TCRB transcripts were sequenced because the entire RNA isolate underwent reverse transcription. Repertoires were generated with immunoSEQ multiplex PCR, while TCRdb's copy carries only in-frame clones and drops some. The table lists almost 350,000 clones, less than 9.5% of them singletons. In its sample, this clone was seen a few times. The antigen is unknown. This TCR was sampled from a woman aged 18-29 years in good health. Input material: central memory CD4+ T cells from blood.

The CDR3 loop reads CASSPRSAGAGELFF. The CDR3 region has the DNA TGTGCCAGCTCACCGAGGTCTGCGGGGGCCGGGGAGCTGTTTTTT. This chain links TRBV18 with TRBJ2-2; TRBD2 matches at 7 bases. Germline values: CDR1 KGHSH, CDR2 LQKENI. This CDR3 spans 15 amino acids. V shed 3 bases, J shed 6 bases, and the junction held 7 bases outside the gene matches.